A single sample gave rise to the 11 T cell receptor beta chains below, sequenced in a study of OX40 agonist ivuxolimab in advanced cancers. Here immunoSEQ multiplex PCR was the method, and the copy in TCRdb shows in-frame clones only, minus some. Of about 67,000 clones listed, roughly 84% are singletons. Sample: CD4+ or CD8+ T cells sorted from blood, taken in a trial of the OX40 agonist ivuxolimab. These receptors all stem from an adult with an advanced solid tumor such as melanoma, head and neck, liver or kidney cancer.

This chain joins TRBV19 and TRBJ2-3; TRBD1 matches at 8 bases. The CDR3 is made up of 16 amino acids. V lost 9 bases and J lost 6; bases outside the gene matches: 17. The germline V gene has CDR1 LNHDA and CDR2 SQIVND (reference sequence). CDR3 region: CASRSGQGGEWDTQYF. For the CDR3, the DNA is TGTGCCAGCAGATCCGGACAGGGTGGGGAATGGGATACGCAGTATTTT.

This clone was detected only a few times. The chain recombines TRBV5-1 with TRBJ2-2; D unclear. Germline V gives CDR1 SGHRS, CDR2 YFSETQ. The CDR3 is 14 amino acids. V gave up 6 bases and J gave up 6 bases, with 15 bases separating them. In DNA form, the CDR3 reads TGCGCCAGCACCCTTGCTCTGGGGTCCGGGGAGCTGTTTTTT. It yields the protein CASTLALGSGELFF.

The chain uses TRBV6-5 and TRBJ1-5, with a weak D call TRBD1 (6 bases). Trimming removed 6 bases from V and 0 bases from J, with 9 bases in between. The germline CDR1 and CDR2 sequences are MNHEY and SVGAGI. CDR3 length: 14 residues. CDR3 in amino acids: CASRGGGSNQPQHF. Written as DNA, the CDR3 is TGTGCCAGCAGGGGAGGGGGTAGCAATCAGCCCCAGCATTTT.

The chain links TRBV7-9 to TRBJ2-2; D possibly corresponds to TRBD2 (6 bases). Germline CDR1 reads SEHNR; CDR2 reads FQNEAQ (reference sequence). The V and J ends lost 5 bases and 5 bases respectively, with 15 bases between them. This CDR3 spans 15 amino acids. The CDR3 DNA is TGTGCCAGCAGCCAGAGGGCAGGGAGGACCGGGGAGCTGTTTTTT. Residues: CASSQRAGRTGELFF.

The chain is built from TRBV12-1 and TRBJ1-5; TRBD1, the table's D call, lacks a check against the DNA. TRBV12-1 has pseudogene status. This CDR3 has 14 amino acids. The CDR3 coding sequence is TGTGCCAGCACCCTCCAGGGGTACAATCAGCCCCAGCATTTT. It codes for CASTLQGYNQPQHF.

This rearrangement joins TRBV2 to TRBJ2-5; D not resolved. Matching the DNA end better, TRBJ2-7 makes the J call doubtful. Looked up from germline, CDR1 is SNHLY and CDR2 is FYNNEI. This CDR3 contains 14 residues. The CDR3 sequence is CASSGLLSSYEQYF. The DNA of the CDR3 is TGTGCCAGCAGTGGGCTTTTGAGCTCCTACGAGCAGTACTTC.

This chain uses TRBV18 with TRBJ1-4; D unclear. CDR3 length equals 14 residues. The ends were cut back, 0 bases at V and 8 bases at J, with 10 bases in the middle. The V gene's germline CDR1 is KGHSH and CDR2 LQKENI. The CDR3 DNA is TGTGCCAGCTCACCACCGGCAGGCGGGGAAAAACTGTTTTTT. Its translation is CASSPPAGGEKLFF.

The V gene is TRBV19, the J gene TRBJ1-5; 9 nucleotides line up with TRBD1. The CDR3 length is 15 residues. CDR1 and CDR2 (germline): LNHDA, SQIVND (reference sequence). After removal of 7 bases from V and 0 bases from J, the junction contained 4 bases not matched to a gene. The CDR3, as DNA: TGTGCCAGTAAAGGGACAGGGTTTAGCAATCAGCCCCAGCATTTT. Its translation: CASKGTGFSNQPQHF.

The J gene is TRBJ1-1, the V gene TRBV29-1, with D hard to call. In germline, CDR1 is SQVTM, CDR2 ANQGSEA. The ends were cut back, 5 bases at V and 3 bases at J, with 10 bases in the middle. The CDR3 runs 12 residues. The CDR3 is CSVLEVDTEAFF. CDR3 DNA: TGCAGCGTTTTGGAGGTAGACACTGAAGCTTTCTTT.

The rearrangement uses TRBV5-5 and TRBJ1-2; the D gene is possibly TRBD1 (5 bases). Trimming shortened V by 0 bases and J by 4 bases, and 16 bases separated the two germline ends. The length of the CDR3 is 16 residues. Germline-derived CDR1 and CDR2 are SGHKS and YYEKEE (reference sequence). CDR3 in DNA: TGTGCCAGCAGCTTGGCTAGCCAGGGCTCCCTCTATGGCTACACCTTC. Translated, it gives CASSLASQGSLYGYTF.

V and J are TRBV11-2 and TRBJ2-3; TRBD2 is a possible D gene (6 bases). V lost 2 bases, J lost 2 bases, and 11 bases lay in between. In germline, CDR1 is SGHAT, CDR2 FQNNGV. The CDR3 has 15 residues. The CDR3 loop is CASSLLAAYTDTQYF. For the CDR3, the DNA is TGTGCCAGCAGCTTATTAGCGGCTTACACAGATACGCAGTATTTT.